This TCR beta chain was identified in a study of blood T cells in healthy people across ages. Germline CDR1 is LGHDT and CDR2 is YNNKEL (reference sequence). The CDR3 spans 14 residues. V dropped 3 bases and J dropped 8 bases, with 13 bases sitting between them. A J-beta primer mix and a sample-barcoded 5' primer were used in a second PCR of roughly 6 to 11 cycles. TCRdb processed the 5' RACE reads anew with MiXCR; each CDR3 protein has one entry. The sample has 550,000 to 650,000 distinct CDR3 sequences, approximately 30% seen once. Sequences were obtained from blood. This receptor was identified in an elderly woman in good health. This chain uses TRBV3-1 with TRBJ1-4; TRBD1 might be the D (5 bases). CDR3 DNA sequence: TGTGCCAGCAGCCACACTCAGGGCGGAGAAAAACTGTTTTTT. This encodes CASSHTQGGEKLFF.